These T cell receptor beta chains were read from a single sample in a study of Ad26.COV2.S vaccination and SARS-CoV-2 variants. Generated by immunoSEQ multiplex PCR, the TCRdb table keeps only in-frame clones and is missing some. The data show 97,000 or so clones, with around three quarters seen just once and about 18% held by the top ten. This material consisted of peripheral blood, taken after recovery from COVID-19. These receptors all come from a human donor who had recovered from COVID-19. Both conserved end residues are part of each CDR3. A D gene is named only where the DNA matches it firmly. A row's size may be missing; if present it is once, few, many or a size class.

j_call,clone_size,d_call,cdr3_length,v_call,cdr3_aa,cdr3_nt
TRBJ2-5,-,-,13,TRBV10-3,CAISPRGGETQYF,TGTGCCATCAGTCCCAGGGGAGGAGAGACCCAGTACTTC
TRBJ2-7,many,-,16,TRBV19,CASSSTGGLGSYEQYF,TGTGCCAGTAGTTCGACGGGGGGCTTGGGGTCCTACGAGCAGTACTTC
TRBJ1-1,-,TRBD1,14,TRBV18,CASSTTGQDTEAFF,TGTGCCAGCTCAACGACAGGGCAAGACACTGAAGCTTTCTTT
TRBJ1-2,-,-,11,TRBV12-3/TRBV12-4,CASSRGYGYTF,TGTGCCAGCAGCCGAGGGTATGGCTACACCTTC
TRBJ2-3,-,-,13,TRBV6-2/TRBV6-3,CASSPPFLDTQYF,TGTGCCAGCAGTCCACCTTTTCTAGATACGCAGTATTTT
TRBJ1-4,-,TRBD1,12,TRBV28,CAAEGQEEKLFF,TGTGCCGCAGAGGGACAGGAAGAAAAACTGTTTTTT
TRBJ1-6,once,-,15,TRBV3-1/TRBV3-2,CASSQGPIRNSPLHF,TGTGCCAGCAGCCAGGGCCCGATTAGGAATTCACCCCTCCACTTT
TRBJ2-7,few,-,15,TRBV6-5,CASRSSTGTAYEQYF,TGTGCCAGCAGGTCCTCGACAGGAACGGCTTACGAGCAGTACTTC
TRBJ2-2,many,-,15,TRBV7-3,CASSLTSPGTGELFF,TGTGCCAGCAGCTTAACTTCCCCGGGCACCGGGGAGCTGTTTTTT
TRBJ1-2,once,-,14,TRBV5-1,CASSLGEGRDGYTF,TGCGCCAGCAGCTTGGGAGAGGGGCGCGATGGCTACACCTTC
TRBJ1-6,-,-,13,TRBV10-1,CASSVDSNSPLHF,TGCGCCAGCAGTGTTGACAGCAATTCACCCCTCCACTTT
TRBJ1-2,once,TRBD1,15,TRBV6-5,CASSGQGAGDYGYTF,TGTGCCAGCAGCGGACAGGGGGCGGGGGACTATGGCTACACCTTC
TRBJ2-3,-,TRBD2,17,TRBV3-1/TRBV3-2,CASSDRLGGSRTDTQYF,TGTGCCAGCAGTGATAGGCTCGGGGGGTCCCGCACAGATACGCAGTATTTT
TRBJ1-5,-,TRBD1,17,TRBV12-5,CASGWTGASYSNQPQHF,TGTGCTAGTGGTTGGACAGGGGCAAGCTATAGCAATCAGCCCCAGCATTTT
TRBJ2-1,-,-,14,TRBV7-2,CASSLPPRGNEQFF,TGTGCCAGCAGCTTACCCCCCAGAGGCAATGAGCAGTTCTTC
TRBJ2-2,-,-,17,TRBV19,CASSISGGEVGTGELFF,TGTGCCAGTAGTATTTCCGGGGGCGAGGTTGGCACCGGGGAGCTGTTTTTT
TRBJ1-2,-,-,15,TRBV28,CASSFRPGKNYGYTF,TGTGCCAGCAGTTTTCGTCCAGGGAAAAACTATGGCTACACCTTC
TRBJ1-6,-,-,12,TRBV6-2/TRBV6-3,CASSYSTSPLHF,TGTGCCAGCAGTTACTCGACTTCACCCCTCCACTTT